This T cell receptor (beta chain) emerged from a study of blood T cell repertoires in COVID-19. Across the study: Acute and convalescent COVID-19 specimens originated in the United States, Italy and Spain.

In the original analysis: Reference gene primer amplification in the assay estimated nucleated cell counts. Measured with immunoSEQ multiplex PCR; TCRdb has only the in-frame clones, and not every one. V and J calls and clone size are copied from that table; D and trimming were computed from the DNA. The sample includes some 220,000 clones, approximately 90% of them seen just once. The CDR3 extends over 16 amino acids. Trimming removed 2 bases from V and 2 bases from J; junction bases left unmatched: 2. Per the germline V gene, CDR1 is MNHEY and CDR2 is SMNVEV (reference sequence). In terms of age and location, participants ranged from roughly 18 to 90 years and lived in about two dozen US areas.

Material: PBMCs or T cells enriched from blood (not recorded which). This receptor was taken from a woman younger than 35 in a cohort exposed to, infected with or recovered from COVID-19 (not recorded which). The chain combines TRBV27 with TRBJ2-2; TRBD1 agrees at 10 bases. CDR3 bases: TGTGCCAGCAGTTTAAAGACAGGGGGCAACACCGGGGAGCTGTTTTTT. Its protein product is CASSLKTGGNTGELFF.